This T cell receptor beta chain was sequenced for a study of regulatory T cells in long-lasting Graves disease. Building the TCR beta libraries relied on iRepertoire HTBI primers, and CDR3 regions underwent Arm-PCR. TCRdb used MiXCR to reprocess the multiplex PCR reads, holding one entry per CDR3 protein. The sample records around 420,000 distinct CDR3 sequences, about 15% being singletons. The sample holds many counts of this clonotype. Time point meaning: newly diagnosed GD, antithyroid drugs for less than 3 months. Extracted PBMC RNA gave rise to the TCR library. American Thyroid Association guidelines defined how Graves' disease was diagnosed. CDR3 length: 13 amino acids. Per germline, CDR1 SGHRS and CDR2 YFSETQ. Between the trimmed V and J ends, which lost 4 bases and 2 bases, there was a span of 8 bases. These data also formed part of another study, on T cells in Graves' hyperthyroidism and ophthalmopathy. According to that study: In validation, the model predicted ophthalmopathy. These predictions came a median approximately 5.9 months before onset.

The receptor was derived from a woman in her 40s with Graves disease. The chain uses TRBV5-1 and TRBJ2-3; D ambiguous. Sequenced material: peripheral blood mononuclear cells (PBMCs), taken at new diagnosis, from a patient treated with antithyroid drugs. The CDR3 nucleotides read TGCGCCAGCAGCAAACTTTACACAGATACGCAGTATTTT. It codes for CASSKLYTDTQYF.